The rows below give T cell receptor beta chains drawn from one sample of a study of T cell responses to AZD1222 COVID-19 vaccine. Sequencing was performed with immunoSEQ multiplex PCR; in TCRdb, only in-frame clones are kept and a portion is missing. The repertoire consists of roughly 170,000 clones, with 88% occurring once and the leading ten covering approximately 0.49%. The starting material was peripheral blood, obtained on day 0 of AZD1222 vaccination. These receptors originate from an adult in good health. Each CDR3 is given with its conserved first and last residue. The D gene is left open where the match is weak. Some rows mark clone size as missing; the rest say once, few, many or name a class of expanded clone.

>TRBD2|once|TRBJ2-3|TRBV29-1
CSVGGRALDTQYF
TGCAGCGTTGGCGGGAGGGCCCTCGATACGCAGTATTTT
>NA|NA|TRBJ2-7|TRBV4-3
CASSQPRTEQYF
TGCGCCAGCAGCCAGCCCAGGACCGAGCAGTACTTC
>NA|NA|TRBJ1-3|TRBV28
CASSLNTPDLLGNTIYF
TGTGCCAGCAGTTTAAATACCCCCGACCTCTTAGGAAACACCATATATTTT
>NA|NA|TRBJ2-3|TRBV6-5
CALHFLSDTQYF
TGTGCCCTACACTTCTTATCGGATACGCAGTATTTT
>TRBD1|once|TRBJ2-5|TRBV27
CASGDRAIGTQYF
TGTGCCAGCGGCGACAGGGCCATAGGGACCCAGTACTTC
>NA|NA|TRBJ1-2|TRBV4-1
CASSQGVLRWGYTF
TGCGCCAGCAGCCAAGGGGTGCTAAGGTGGGGCTACACCTTC
>TRBD2|NA|TRBJ2-5|TRBV6-5
CLVGGRSVETQYF
TGCCTGGTCGGGGGGAGGTCTGTAGAGACCCAGTACTTC
>TRBD2|NA|TRBJ2-1|TRBV14
CASSPLGTSGNNEQFF
TGTGCCAGCAGCCCCCTAGGGACTAGCGGGAATAATGAGCAGTTCTTC
>NA|NA|TRBJ2-2|TRBV14
CASSQVVSSTGELFF
TGTGCCAGCAGCCAAGTGGTGTCATCCACCGGGGAGCTGTTTTTT
>TRBD1|few|TRBJ2-1|TRBV19
CASSPQGVDEQFF
TGTGCCAGTAGTCCACAGGGGGTCGATGAGCAGTTCTTC
>TRBD2|NA|TRBJ2-3|TRBV9
CASSVPSGGATDTQYF
TGTGCCAGCAGCGTACCTAGCGGGGGGGCCACAGATACGCAGTATTTT
>TRBD1|NA|TRBJ1-4|TRBV5-1
CASSPGTAHKNEKLFF
TGCGCCAGCAGCCCGGGGACAGCACATAAAAATGAAAAACTGTTTTTT
>NA|NA|TRBJ2-7|TRBV18
CASSGTEDYEQYF
TGTGCCAGCTCCGGGACCGAAGACTACGAGCAGTACTTC
>TRBD1|NA|TRBJ1-4|TRBV7-9
CASSRTGGNEKLFF
TGTGCCAGCAGCCGTACAGGGGGTAATGAAAAACTGTTTTTT
>TRBD2|once|TRBJ2-3|TRBV20-1
CSASVGGVTDTQYF
TGCAGTGCTAGTGTGGGGGGGGTCACAGATACGCAGTATTTT
>TRBD2|NA|TRBJ2-7|TRBV27
CATGRGAGGHAYEQYF
TGTGCCACGGGAAGAGGGGCGGGGGGGCACGCCTACGAGCAGTACTTC
>NA|once|TRBJ1-1|TRBV13
CASRPAWGNTEAFF
TGTGCCAGCAGGCCTGCCTGGGGGAACACTGAAGCTTTCTTT
>NA|NA|TRBJ2-7|TRBV24-1
CATSDASLGYEQYF
TGTGCCACCAGTGACGCATCCTTGGGATACGAGCAGTACTTC
>NA|NA|TRBJ1-5|TRBV30
CAWSVRGAYSNQPQHF
TGTGCCTGGAGTGTACGGGGGGCCTATAGCAATCAGCCCCAGCATTTT
>NA|NA|TRBJ1-4|TRBV28
CASSLGGGGEKLFF
TGTGCCAGCAGTTTAGGAGGGGGAGGCGAAAAACTGTTTTTT
>TRBD2|NA|TRBJ2-2|TRBV28
CASSLGGTSGAITGELFF
TGTGCCAGCAGTTTAGGTGGGACTAGCGGGGCCATTACCGGGGAGCTGTTTTTT
>NA|NA|TRBJ2-5|TRBV15
CATSRDQTGQETQYF
TGTGCCACCAGCAGAGATCAGACAGGCCAAGAGACCCAGTACTTC
>NA|NA|TRBJ1-5|TRBV29-1
CSVEAQGGQPQHF
TGCAGCGTTGAAGCACAGGGCGGTCAGCCCCAGCATTTT
>NA|NA|TRBJ1-6|TRBV5-1
CASGSGAPSSPLHF
TGCGCCAGCGGGAGTGGGGCCCCTAGTTCACCCCTCCACTTT
>TRBD2|NA|TRBJ2-7|TRBV10-3
CAISAPTSGGAYEQYF
TGTGCCATCAGTGCCCCGACTAGCGGGGGAGCCTACGAGCAGTACTTC
>TRBD1|NA|TRBJ1-2|TRBV10-1
CASTDRADGYTF
TGCGCCAGCACCGACAGGGCGGATGGCTACACCTTC
>TRBD1|NA|TRBJ1-3|TRBV11-2
CASSPVRTGGTGNTIYF
TGTGCCAGCAGCCCGGTCAGAACAGGGGGGACTGGAAACACCATATATTTT
>NA|NA|TRBJ2-3|TRBV5-5
CASSPPGGTDTQYF
TGTGCCAGCAGCCCACCCGGGGGCACAGATACGCAGTATTTT
>TRBD1|NA|TRBJ1-1|TRBV6-4
CASRRGTGNTEAFF
TGTGCCAGCCGCAGGGGGACAGGCAACACTGAAGCTTTCTTT
>TRBD2|NA|TRBJ2-1|TRBV11-2
CASSLDRVAGAYNEQFF
TGTGCCAGCAGCTTAGATCGGGTAGCGGGAGCCTACAATGAGCAGTTCTTC
>TRBD2|NA|TRBJ2-7|TRBV28
CASSLPSRGLAGGIPREQYF
TGTGCCAGCAGTTTACCCTCGCGGGGGCTAGCGGGAGGGATACCTAGGGAGCAGTACTTC
>NA|NA|TRBJ1-2|TRBV5-1
CASTDTGGNYGYTF
TGCGCCAGCACCGATACCGGGGGGAACTATGGCTACACCTTC
>NA|NA|TRBJ1-1|TRBV7-2
CAIFVGPPGTEAFF
TGTGCCATCTTTGTGGGGCCCCCTGGGACTGAAGCTTTCTTT
>NA|NA|TRBJ2-1|TRBV25-1
CASSEPPRDGGDEQFF
TGTGCCAGCAGTGAACCTCCGCGGGATGGGGGAGATGAGCAGTTCTTC
>TRBD1|NA|TRBJ1-6|TRBV10-3
CAISGGGGQGNSPLHF
TGTGCCATCAGTGGCGGCGGGGGACAGGGAAATTCACCCCTCCACTTT